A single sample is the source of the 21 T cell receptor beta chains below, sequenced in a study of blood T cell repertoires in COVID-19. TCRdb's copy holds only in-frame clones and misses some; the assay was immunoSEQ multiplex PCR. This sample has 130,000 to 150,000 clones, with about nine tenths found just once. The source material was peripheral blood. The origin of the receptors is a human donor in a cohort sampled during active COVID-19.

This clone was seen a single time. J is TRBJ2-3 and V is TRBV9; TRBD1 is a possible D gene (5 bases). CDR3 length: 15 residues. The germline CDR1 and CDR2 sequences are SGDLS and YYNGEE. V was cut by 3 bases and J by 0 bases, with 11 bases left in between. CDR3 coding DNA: TGTGCCAGCAGCGCTCAGGGAACTAGCACAGATACGCAGTATTTT. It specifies CASSAQGTSTDTQYF.

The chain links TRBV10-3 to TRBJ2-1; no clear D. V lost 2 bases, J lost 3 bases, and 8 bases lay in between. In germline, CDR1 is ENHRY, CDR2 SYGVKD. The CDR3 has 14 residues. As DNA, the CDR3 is TGTGCCATCAGTGAGGACCGGAGCTACAATGAGCAGTTCTTC. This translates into CAISEDRSYNEQFF.

The CDR3, as DNA: TGTGCCAGCAGCCCGGGGACAGGGTACGGGAGAGGGGCCCTCCACTTT. Residues: CASSPGTGYGRGALHF. The chain uses TRBV7-9 and TRBJ1-6, with TRBD1 identical over 9 bases. The V gene end was trimmed by 5 bases and the J gene end by 14 bases; junction bases not matched to a gene: 16. The germline CDR1 and CDR2 sequences are SEHNR and FQNEAQ (reference sequence). This CDR3 contains 16 residues. Complete variable domain (other parts from reference TRBV7-9 and TRBJ1-6): DTGVSQNPRHKITKRGQNVTFRCDPISEHNRLYWYRQTLGQGPEFLTYFQNEAQLEKSRLLSDRFSAERPKGSFSTLEIQRTEQGDSAMYLCASSPGTGYGRGALHFGNGTRLTVT.

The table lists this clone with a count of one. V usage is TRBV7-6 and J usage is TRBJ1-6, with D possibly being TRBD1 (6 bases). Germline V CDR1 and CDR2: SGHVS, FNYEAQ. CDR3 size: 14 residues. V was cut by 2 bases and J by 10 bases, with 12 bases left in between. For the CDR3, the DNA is TGTGCCAGCAGCTTAACAGGGAATCTCTCACCCCTCCACTTT. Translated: CASSLTGNLSPLHF. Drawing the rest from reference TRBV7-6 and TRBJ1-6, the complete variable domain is GAGVSQSPRYKVTKRGQDVALRCDPISGHVSLYWYRQALGQGPEFLTYFNYEAQQDKSGLPNDRFSAERPEGSISTLTIQRTEQRDSAMYRCASSLTGNLSPLHFGNGTRLTVT.

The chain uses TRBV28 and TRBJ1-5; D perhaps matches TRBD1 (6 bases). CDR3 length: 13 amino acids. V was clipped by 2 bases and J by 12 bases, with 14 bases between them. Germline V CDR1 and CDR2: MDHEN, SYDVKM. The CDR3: CASSLQGLGHQHF. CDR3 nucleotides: TGTGCCAGCAGTTTACAGGGGTTAGGGCACCAGCATTTT.

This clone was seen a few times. The CDR3 sequence: CASSEGGPYNEQFF. As DNA, the CDR3 is TGTGCCAGCAGTGAAGGGGGCCCCTACAATGAGCAGTTCTTC. The rearrangement links TRBV27 to TRBJ2-1; 7 positions agree with TRBD1. V lost 5 bases and J lost 2; bases outside the gene matches: 3. CDR1 and CDR2 (germline): MNHEY, SMNVEV (reference sequence). The CDR3 loop spans 14 amino acids.

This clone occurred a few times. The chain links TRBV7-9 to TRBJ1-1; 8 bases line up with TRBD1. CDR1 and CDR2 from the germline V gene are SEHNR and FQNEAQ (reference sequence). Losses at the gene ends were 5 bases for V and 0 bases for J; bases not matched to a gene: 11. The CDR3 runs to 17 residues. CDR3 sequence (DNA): TGTGCCAGCAGCCATCGACAGGGGCGAGAGCTGAACACTGAAGCTTTCTTT. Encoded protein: CASSHRQGRELNTEAFF.

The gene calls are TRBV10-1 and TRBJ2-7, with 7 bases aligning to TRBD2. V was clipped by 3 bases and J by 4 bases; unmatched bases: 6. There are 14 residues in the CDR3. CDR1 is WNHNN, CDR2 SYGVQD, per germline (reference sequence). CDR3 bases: TGCGCCAGCAGTGACGGGGGGACTGGGTACGAGCAGTACTTC. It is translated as CASSDGGTGYEQYF.

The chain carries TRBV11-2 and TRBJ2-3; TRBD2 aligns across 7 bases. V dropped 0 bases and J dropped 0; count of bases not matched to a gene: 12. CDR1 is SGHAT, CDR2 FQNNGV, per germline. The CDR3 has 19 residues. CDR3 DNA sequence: TGTGCCAGCAGCTTAGATTCCTTAGGACTAGGGACTAGCACAGATACGCAGTATTTT. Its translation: CASSLDSLGLGTSTDTQYF.

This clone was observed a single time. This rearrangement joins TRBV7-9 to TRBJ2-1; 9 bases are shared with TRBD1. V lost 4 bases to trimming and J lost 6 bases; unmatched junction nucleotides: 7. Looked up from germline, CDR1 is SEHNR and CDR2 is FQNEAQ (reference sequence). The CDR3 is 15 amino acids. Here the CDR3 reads CASSWGQGSGNEQFF. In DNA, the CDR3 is TGTGCCAGCAGCTGGGGACAGGGCAGCGGCAATGAGCAGTTCTTC.

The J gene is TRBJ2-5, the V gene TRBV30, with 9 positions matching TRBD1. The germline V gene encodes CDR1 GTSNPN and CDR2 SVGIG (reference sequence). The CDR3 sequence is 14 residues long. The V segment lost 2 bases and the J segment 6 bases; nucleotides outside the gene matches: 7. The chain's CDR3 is CAWSPRTGVKTQYF. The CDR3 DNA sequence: TGTGCCTGGAGTCCGAGGACAGGGGTAAAGACCCAGTACTTC. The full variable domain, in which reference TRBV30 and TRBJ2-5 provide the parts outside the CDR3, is SQTIHQWPATLVQPVGSPLSLECTVEGTSNPNLYWYRQAAGRGLQLLFYSVGIGQISSEVPQNLSASRPQDRQFILSSKKLLLSDSGFYLCAWSPRTGVKTQYFGPGTRLLVL.

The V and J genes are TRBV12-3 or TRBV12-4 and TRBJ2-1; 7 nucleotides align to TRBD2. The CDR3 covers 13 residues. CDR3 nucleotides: TGTGCGGGCGGCGGGAGCTCCTACAATGAGCAGTTCTTC. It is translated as CAGGGSSYNEQFF.

The CDR3 nucleotides are TGCGCCAGCAGCCGTACTAGCGGGGTCCAAGAGACCCAGTACTTC. Protein: CASSRTSGVQETQYF. The chain joins TRBV4-3 to TRBJ2-5; 10 bases match TRBD2. Germline-derived CDR1 and CDR2 are LGHNA and YSLEER. The trim removed 4 bases at V and 1 base at J, leaving 3 bases unmatched. The CDR3 covers 15 residues.

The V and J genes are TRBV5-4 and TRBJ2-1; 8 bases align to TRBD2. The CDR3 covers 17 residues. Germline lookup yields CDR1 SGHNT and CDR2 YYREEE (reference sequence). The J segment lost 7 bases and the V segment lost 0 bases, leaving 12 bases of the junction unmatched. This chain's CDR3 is CASSLALSSGGGNEQFF. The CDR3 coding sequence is TGTGCCAGCAGCTTGGCCTTATCCAGCGGGGGAGGTAATGAGCAGTTCTTC.

CDR3 in DNA: TGTGCCAGCAGCCGAAGCAGTAACCGGGGGACCGGTTATCCCCGAGGCTACACCTTC. It codes for CASSRSSNRGTGYPRGYTF. The J gene is TRBJ1-2, the V gene TRBV5-4; TRBD1 might be the D (5 bases). V was trimmed by 4 bases and J by 8 bases, leaving 33 bases between them. The CDR3 has 19 amino acids. CDR1 SGHNT and CDR2 YYREEE come from the germline V gene (reference sequence).

The CDR3 sequence is CASSPSRQNTEAFF. CDR3 coding DNA: TGTGCCAGCAGTCCCTCCCGACAGAACACTGAAGCTTTCTTT. The V gene is TRBV6-5, the J gene TRBJ1-1; no reliable D call. Germline-derived CDR1 and CDR2 are MNHEY and SVGAGI. The ends were cut back, 5 bases at V and 1 base at J, with 11 bases in the middle. This CDR3 spans 14 amino acids.

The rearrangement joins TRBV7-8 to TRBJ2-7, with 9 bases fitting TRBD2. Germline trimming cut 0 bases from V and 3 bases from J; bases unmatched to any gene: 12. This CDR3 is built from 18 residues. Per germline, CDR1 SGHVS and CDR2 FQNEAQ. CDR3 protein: CASSLAPGASGTSYEQYF. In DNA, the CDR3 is TGTGCCAGCAGCTTAGCCCCCGGGGCTAGCGGGACCAGCTACGAGCAGTACTTC.

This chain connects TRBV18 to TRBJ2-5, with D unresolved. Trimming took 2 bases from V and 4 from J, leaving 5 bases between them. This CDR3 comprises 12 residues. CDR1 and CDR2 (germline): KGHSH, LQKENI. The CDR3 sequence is CASSPERETQYF. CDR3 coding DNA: TGTGCCAGCTCACCAGAGCGAGAGACCCAGTACTTC.

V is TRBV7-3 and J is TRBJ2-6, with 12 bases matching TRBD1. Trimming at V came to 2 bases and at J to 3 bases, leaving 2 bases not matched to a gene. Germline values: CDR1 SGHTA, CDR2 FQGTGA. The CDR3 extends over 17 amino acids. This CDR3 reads CASSLGTGGYGANVLTF. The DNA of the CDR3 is TGTGCCAGCAGCTTAGGGACAGGGGGCTATGGGGCCAACGTCCTGACTTTC. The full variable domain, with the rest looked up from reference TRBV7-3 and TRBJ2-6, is GAGVSQTPSNKVTEKGKYVELRCDPISGHTALYWYRQSLGQGPEFLIYFQGTGAADDSGLPNDRFFAVRPEGSVSTLKIQRTERGDSAVYLCASSLGTGGYGANVLTFGAGSRLTVL.

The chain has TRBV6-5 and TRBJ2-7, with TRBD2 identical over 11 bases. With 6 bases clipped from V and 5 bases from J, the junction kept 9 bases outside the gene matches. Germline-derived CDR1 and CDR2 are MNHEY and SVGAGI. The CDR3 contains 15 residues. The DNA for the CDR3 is TGTGCCAGCAGACTGACTAGCGGGATATGGGACGAGCAGTACTTC. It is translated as CASRLTSGIWDEQYF.

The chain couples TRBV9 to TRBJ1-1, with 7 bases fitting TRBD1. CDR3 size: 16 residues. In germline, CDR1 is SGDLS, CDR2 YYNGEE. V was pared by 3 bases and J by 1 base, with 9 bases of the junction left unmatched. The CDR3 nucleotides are TGTGCCAGCAGCGGGAGACAGGGAGTGGGGAACACTGAAGCTTTCTTT. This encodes CASSGRQGVGNTEAFF.